What follows is one T cell receptor (beta chain) and its context. This clonotype was counted at least ten times. Its target antigen remains unknown. Within one base of it there is no much larger clone, and no base qualities were kept. Libraries were made using PCR. The data were produced on an Illumina HiSeq 2500. TCR library preparation used molecular barcoding, with unique molecular identifiers applied to normalize quantification of the TCRbeta repertoire. The public sequencing data were trimmed at Q25 with fastp and processed into clonotypes with MiXCR by TCRdb, which kept only in-frame beta chains. Identical CDR3 proteins give one entry, which carries the most common genes and DNA. This sample comprises 150,000 to 200,000 distinct CDR3 sequences, more than 14% of them detected only once. The biggest ten clones account for under 15% of the sample. These data originate in a study of T-cell reconstitution after alpha-beta-depleted transplantation in children (TCRdb year 2016). Notes on the research overall: T-cell immune reconstitution after TCRalphabeta/CD19-depleted allogeneic hematopoietic cell transplantation in children was quantitatively tracked in the study by means of TCR repertoire profiling.

After removal of 0 bases from V and 4 bases from J, the junction retains 9 bases not matched to a gene. The CDR3 contains 16 residues, cysteine and phenylalanine counted. Of all the DNA, just the CDR3 is kept, 48 bases in frame from base 1. The germline V gene (reference sequence) specifies DFQATT as CDR1 and SNEGSKA as CDR2. This clonotype was sampled from a human donor who donated a stem cell graft to a child with acute lymphoblastic leukemia. Rearrangement joined TRBV20-1 to TRBJ2-5; 9 nucleotides in the junction match TRBD2. The input for sequencing was PBMCs from the stem cell graft donor, taken from the stem cell graft. The CDR3 has the sequence CSARETAGGPVETQYF. The DNA sequence is given as TGCAGTGCTAGAGAAACGGCGGGAGGGCCCGTAGAGACCCAGTACTTC.